The clone carrying this TCR beta chain rates as medium-sized. Its antigen is undetermined. Germline-derived CDR1 and CDR2 are SGHRS and YFSETQ. V gave up 0 bases and J gave up 9 bases; unmatched junction bases: 3. The CDR3 sequence is 13 residues long. These data belong to a study of T cells after yellow fever vaccination. Study-level findings and limits: Researchers report a weaker secondary response that nonetheless peaked faster, day 5 versus 15. At 95% to 96% for CD4 and approximately 88% for CD8, most primary-vaccination clones showed up again after the booster. The appearance of a small share of clonotypes in both CD4 and CD8 compartments was observed.

TCRdb re-called the 5' RACE reads with MiXCR, one entry per CDR3 protein. The data show around 180,000 distinct CDR3 sequences, 6.2% seen once. The material sequenced was CD4+ T cells sorted from PBMCs, taken on the day of the first yellow fever vaccination. This TCR was recovered from a man aged 18-30 years who received the YFV17D yellow fever vaccine. This chain connects TRBV5-1 to TRBJ1-1; 9 positions agree with TRBD1. The CDR3 DNA is TGCGCCAGCAGCTTGGGCGACAGGGGGAAAGCTTTCTTT. The encoded protein is CASSLGDRGKAFF.